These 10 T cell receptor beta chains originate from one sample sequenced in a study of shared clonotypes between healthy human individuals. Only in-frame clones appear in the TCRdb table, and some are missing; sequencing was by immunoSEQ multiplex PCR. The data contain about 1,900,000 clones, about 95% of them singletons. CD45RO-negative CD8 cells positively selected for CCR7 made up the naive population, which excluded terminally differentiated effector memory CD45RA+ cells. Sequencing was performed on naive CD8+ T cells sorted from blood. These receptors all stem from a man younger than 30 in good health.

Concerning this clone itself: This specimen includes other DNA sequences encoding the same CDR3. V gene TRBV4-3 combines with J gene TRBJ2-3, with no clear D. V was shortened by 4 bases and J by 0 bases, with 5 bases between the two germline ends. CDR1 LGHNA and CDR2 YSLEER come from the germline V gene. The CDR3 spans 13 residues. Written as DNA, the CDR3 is TGCGCCAGCAGCCCGGATAGCACAGATACGCAGTATTTT. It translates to CASSPDSTDTQYF.

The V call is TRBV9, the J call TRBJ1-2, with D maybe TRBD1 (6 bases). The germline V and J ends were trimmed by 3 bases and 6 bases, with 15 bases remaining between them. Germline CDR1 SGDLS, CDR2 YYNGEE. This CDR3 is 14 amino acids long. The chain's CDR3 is CASSGEGRGHGYTF. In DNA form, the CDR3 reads TGTGCCAGCAGCGGAGAAGGCAGGGGCCATGGCTACACCTTC. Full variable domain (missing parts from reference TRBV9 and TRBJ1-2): DSGVTQTPKHLITATGQRVTLRCSPRSGDLSVYWYQQSLDQGLQFLIQYYNGEERAKGNILERFSAQQFPDLHSELNLSSLELGDSALYFCASSGEGRGHGYTFGSGTRLTVV.

For the CDR3, the DNA is TGCGCCAGCAGCCAAGATGGGATGTGGACTGAAGCTTTCTTT. Amino acid sequence: CASSQDGMWTEAFF. The J gene is TRBJ1-1, the V gene TRBV4-3; D is undetermined. Germline assignment: CDR1 LGHNA and CDR2 YSLEER. The CDR3 runs 14 residues. Deletions cut 0 bases from V and 5 bases from J, with 10 bases between.

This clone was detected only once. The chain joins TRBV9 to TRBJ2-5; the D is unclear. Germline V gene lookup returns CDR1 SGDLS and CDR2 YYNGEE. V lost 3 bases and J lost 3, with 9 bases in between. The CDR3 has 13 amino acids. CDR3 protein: CASSDSQEETQYF. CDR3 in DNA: TGTGCCAGCAGCGATTCTCAAGAAGAGACCCAGTACTTC. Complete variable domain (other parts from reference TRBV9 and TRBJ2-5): DSGVTQTPKHLITATGQRVTLRCSPRSGDLSVYWYQQSLDQGLQFLIQYYNGEERAKGNILERFSAQQFPDLHSELNLSSLELGDSALYFCASSDSQEETQYFGPGTRLLVL.

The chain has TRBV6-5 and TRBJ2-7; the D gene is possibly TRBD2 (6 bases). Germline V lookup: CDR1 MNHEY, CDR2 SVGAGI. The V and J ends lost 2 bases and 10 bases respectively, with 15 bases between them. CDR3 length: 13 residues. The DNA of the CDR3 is TGTGCCAGCAGTTACGAGGCCGGGGGAACCCAGTACTTC. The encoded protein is CASSYEAGGTQYF.

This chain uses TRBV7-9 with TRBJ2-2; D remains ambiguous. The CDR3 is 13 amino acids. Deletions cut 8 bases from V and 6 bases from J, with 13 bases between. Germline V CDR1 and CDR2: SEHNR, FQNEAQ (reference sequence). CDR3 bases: TGTGCCAGCGCCGAGTTGGGTTCCGGGGAGCTGTTTTTT. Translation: CASAELGSGELFF.

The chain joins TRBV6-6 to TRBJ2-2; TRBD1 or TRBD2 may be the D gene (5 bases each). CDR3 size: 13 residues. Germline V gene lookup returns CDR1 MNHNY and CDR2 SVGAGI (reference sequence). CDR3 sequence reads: CAGEDTVTGELFF. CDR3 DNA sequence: TGTGCGGGAGAGGACACCGTCACCGGGGAGCTGTTTTTT.

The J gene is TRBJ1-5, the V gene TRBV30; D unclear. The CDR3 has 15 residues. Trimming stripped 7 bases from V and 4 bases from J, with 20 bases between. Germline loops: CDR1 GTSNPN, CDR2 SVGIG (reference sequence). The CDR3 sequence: CALADRDLGNQPQHF. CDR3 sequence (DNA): TGTGCCTTAGCCGATCGGGATCTTGGGAATCAGCCCCAGCATTTT. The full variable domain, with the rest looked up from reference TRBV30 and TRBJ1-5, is SQTIHQWPATLVQPVGSPLSLECTVEGTSNPNLYWYRQAAGRGLQLLFYSVGIGQISSEVPQNLSASRPQDRQFILSSKKLLLSDSGFYLCALADRDLGNQPQHFGDGTRLSIL.

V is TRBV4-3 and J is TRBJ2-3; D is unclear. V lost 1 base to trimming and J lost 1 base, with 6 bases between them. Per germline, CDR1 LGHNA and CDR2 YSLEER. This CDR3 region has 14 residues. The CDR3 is CASSQATRTDTQYF. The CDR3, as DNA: TGCGCCAGCAGCCAAGCCACACGCACAGATACGCAGTATTTT.

The CDR3 DNA follows: TGTGCCTGGAGTGTACCCGGAGATGCCCTCCACTTT. It is translated as CAWSVPGDALHF. This chain joins TRBV30 and TRBJ1-6, with unresolved D. CDR1 is GTSNPN, CDR2 SVGIG, per germline (reference sequence). The CDR3 totals 12 residues. The V end lost 0 bases, the J end lost 14 bases, and 11 bases lay between the germline ends.